The rows below give T cell receptor beta chains drawn from one sample of a study of identifying expanded T cells in peripheral blood. The table came from immunoSEQ multiplex PCR; TCRdb's copy has only in-frame clones and leaves some out. The sample holds 85,000 to 95,000 clones, roughly 90% seen once. What was sequenced was blood. These receptors originate from a person aged 18 to 75 in good health. Each CDR3 is given with its conserved first and last residue. A D gene is named only where the DNA matches it firmly. Some rows have no size entry. The others give once, few or many, or a class for an expanded clone.

14 | TRBJ2-7 | NA | TRBV28 | NA | TGTGCCAGCAGTGAACAGGGTTGGGACTACGAGCAGTACTTC | CASSEQGWDYEQYF
13 | TRBJ2-2 | NA | TRBV30 | NA | TGTGCCTGGAGTGTACAGGGTTACGGGGAGCTGTTTTTT | CAWSVQGYGELFF
13 | TRBJ1-5 | NA | TRBV2 | NA | TGTGCCAGCAGTGGGCAGCACAATCAGCCCCAGCATTTT | CASSGQHNQPQHF
15 | TRBJ2-7 | once | TRBV7-9 | TRBD1 | TGTGCCAGCAGCCGACCCGGGACAGAGCACTACGAGCAGTACTTC | CASSRPGTEHYEQYF
16 | TRBJ2-6 | NA | TRBV5-6 | NA | TGTGCCAGCATTCCGATTGGGGGCGCTGGGGCCAACGTCCTGACTTTC | CASIPIGGAGANVLTF
13 | TRBJ1-5 | NA | TRBV7-2 | NA | TGTGCCAGCAGCTCCCTCGGGTGGCAGCCCCAGCATTTT | CASSSLGWQPQHF
11 | TRBJ2-3 | NA | TRBV7-9 | NA | TGTGCCAGCAGCGCCCGGGATACGCAGTATTTT | CASSARDTQYF
14 | TRBJ1-2 | NA | TRBV9 | NA | TGTGCCAGCAGCGTAGCCCAGGGTAACTATGGCTACACCTTC | CASSVAQGNYGYTF
14 | TRBJ2-2 | NA | TRBV14 | NA | TGTGCCAGCAGCCAATGGCCGGAAACCGGGGAGCTGTTTTTT | CASSQWPETGELFF
16 | TRBJ2-6 | NA | TRBV28 | NA | TGTGCCAGCAGCCCGGGACGCGCCTATGGGGCCAACGTCCTGACTTTC | CASSPGRAYGANVLTF
15 | TRBJ2-1 | once | TRBV5-6 | TRBD1 | TGTGCCAGCAGCCGTACGGGACAGGGGGCCAATGAGCAGTTCTTC | CASSRTGQGANEQFF
14 | TRBJ2-2 | NA | TRBV19 | TRBD1 | TGTGCCGGCGGGACAGGGGCGGACACCGGGGAGCTGTTTTTT | CAGGTGADTGELFF